This TCR beta chain was found in a study of T cell responses to AZD1222 COVID-19 vaccine. Whole-study results and caveats: Every sample of the repertoires postdated the peak T cell response. The sample set comprised mostly white British donors with more females, and clonal diversity was possibly underestimated.

Germline trimming cut 5 bases from V and 0 bases from J; bases unmatched to any gene: 25. The germline V gene has CDR1 MDHEN and CDR2 SYDVKM. The CDR3 has 23 residues. The method was immunoSEQ multiplex PCR; TCRdb's version includes in-frame clones alone and lacks a portion of them. The sample includes 150,000 to 200,000 clones, around 89% seen only once; the top ten take more than 3.5%. In regard to this clone: Its antigen is currently unknown.

This TCR came from an adult who received the MenACWY meningococcal vaccine as a control. The chain recombines TRBV28 with TRBJ2-6; 7 positions agree with TRBD1. This material consisted of peripheral blood, taken 28 days after the second dose of the MenACWY control vaccine. CDR3 amino acids: CASSPGIGDRRSPQSSGANVLTF. CDR3 in DNA: TGTGCCAGCAGTCCCGGCATCGGGGACAGACGGAGTCCCCAAAGCTCTGGGGCCAACGTCCTGACTTTC.